The T cell receptor (beta chain) described here comes from a study of blood T cell repertoires in COVID-19 (TCRdb year 2020). Background on the whole study: The collaborator samples originated in the United States, Italy and Spain and spanned the acute and convalescent phases of COVID-19. The material from the prospective study consisted of cDNA or gDNA derived from T cells, B-cell-depleted T cells, or PBMCs. The repertoires were released in a freely available public database intended as a resource for research on the immune response to SARS-CoV-2. Samples were obtained from the ongoing ImmuneRACE study (first 160 participants) and from 1,254 subjects provided by 6 global collaborators. Subjects who had been exposed to COVID-19, were actively infected with it, or had recovered from it provided the deeply sampled blood TCRbeta repertoires that made up the dataset. Where available, HLA class I and class II types were taken from metadata supplied by the sample provider and were not determined by assay-based typing. Nearly every sample came with metadata listing a de-identified subject ID, COVID-19 status, age in years and sex.

A word on this clone: Its recognized antigen is unknown. No much larger clone exists at a distance of one base, and base qualities are not known.

Participants in the prospective study were enrolled through a virtual design, were aged roughly 18 to 90 years, and lived in under 25 United States geographic areas. To assign participants to cohorts, the prospective study relied on clinical history that participants themselves reported in a screening survey and a study questionnaire. ImmuneRACE Cohort 3 recovered participants were defined by two consecutive negative NP/OP PCR tests, healthcare professional clearance, or symptom resolution. Mobile phlebotomists in the prospective study collected whole blood, serum and a nasopharyngeal or oropharyngeal swab from every participant. Additional blood draws and questionnaires over an approximately two-month period could optionally be provided by prospective study participants. Prospective study blood samples were shipped either frozen or at room temperature before DNA extraction. From a lookup of the germline V gene, CDR1 and CDR2 are SQVTM and ANQGSEA. Reading from cysteine to phenylalanine, the CDR3 counts 14 amino acids. The read is trimmed to its CDR3 DNA, 42 bases read in frame from base 1. Cut back by 1 base and 2 bases, the V and J ends lie 9 bases apart.

What the study reported, not specific to this receptor: The amount of clinical and demographic metadata varied by source and participant and was provided uncurated.

TCRbeta CDR3 regions were amplified from genomic DNA by means of the immunoSEQ Assay, a bias-controlled multiplex PCR. In the original analysis: The number of nucleated cells in each sample was estimated from the amplification of reference gene primers within the assay. To quantify the absolute abundance of each unique TCRbeta CDR3 rearrangement, sequence reads were collapsed and filtered. Productive Simpson clonality was computed per sample as the square root of Simpson's diversity index over productive rearrangements. TCRdb obtained this table from immuneACCESS and retained in-frame rearrangements with V and J assigned. These tables miss some clones; where compared with another copy, unresolved V genes account for less than half of the shortfall, and the remainder is unexplained. V and J calls and clone size are those listed in that table; D and trimming were worked out from the DNA. For this sample there are roughly 500,000 clones; approximately 90% appear just once. Less than 2% of the sample belongs to the ten largest clones.

The rearrangement joined TRBV29-1 to TRBJ1-3; the D gene assignment is ambiguous. The material sequenced was PBMCs or T cells enriched from blood (not recorded which). This TCR was recovered from a woman in her forties who had recovered from COVID-19. The base sequence is TGCAGCGTTGAAGGCCCGGGGACTGGAAACACCATATATTTT. It codes for CSVEGPGTGNTIYF.